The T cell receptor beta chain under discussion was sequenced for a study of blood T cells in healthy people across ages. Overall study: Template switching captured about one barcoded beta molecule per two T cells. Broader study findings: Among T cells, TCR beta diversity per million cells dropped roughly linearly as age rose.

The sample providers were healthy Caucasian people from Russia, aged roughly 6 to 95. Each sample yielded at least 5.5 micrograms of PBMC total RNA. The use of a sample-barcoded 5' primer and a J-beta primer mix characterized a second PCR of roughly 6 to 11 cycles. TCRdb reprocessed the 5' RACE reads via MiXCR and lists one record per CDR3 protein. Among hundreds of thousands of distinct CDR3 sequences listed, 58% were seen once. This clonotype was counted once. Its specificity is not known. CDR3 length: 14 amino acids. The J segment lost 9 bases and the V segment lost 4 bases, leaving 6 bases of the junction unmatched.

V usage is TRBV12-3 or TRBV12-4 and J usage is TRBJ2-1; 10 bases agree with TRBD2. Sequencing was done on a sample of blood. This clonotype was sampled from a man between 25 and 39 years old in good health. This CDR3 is CASSSSGGPGEQFF. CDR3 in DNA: TGTGCCAGCAGTTCTAGCGGGGGCCCCGGTGAGCAGTTCTTC.